A selection of T cell receptor beta chains follows, all from one sample in a study of T cells in Graves' hyperthyroidism and ophthalmopathy. Each CDR3 protein is one row after TCRdb ran MiXCR on the multiplex PCR reads. The data contain about 560,000 distinct CDR3 sequences, 15% to 18% of them singletons. Material for sequencing was blood. Every receptor here comes from a woman in her 30s with Graves' hyperthyroidism. Each CDR3 is given with its conserved first and last residue. D genes are given only for firm matches. Expanded clones are given a class, and other clones once, few, many or no size at all.

V: TRBV4-1; D: TRBD1; J: TRBJ1-2; size: .; CDR3: CASSQEDLTGVYGYTF; DNA: TGCGCCAGCAGTCAAGAAGATTTGACAGGGGTATATGGCTACACCTTC
V: TRBV19; D: .; J: TRBJ1-1; size: few; CDR3: CASSIEQNTEAFF; DNA: TGTGCCAGTAGTATAGAACAGAACACTGAAGCTTTCTTT
V: TRBV5-1; D: .; J: TRBJ2-7; size: few; CDR3: CASRLRSSYEQYF; DNA: TGCGCCAGCAGGCTCAGATCCTCCTACGAGCAGTACTTC
V: TRBV6-1; D: TRBD1; J: TRBJ1-1; size: many; CDR3: CASHPGQGLMNTEAFF; DNA: TGTGCCAGCCATCCGGGACAGGGGCTGATGAACACTGAAGCTTTCTTT
V: TRBV4-1; D: .; J: TRBJ2-3; size: .; CDR3: CASSHLGTPDTQYF; DNA: TGCGCCAGCAGCCACCTCGGGACTCCAGATACGCAGTATTTT
V: TRBV20-1; D: TRBD2; J: TRBJ2-1; size: many; CDR3: CSATSGRPDEQFF; DNA: TGCAGTGCTACTAGCGGGAGGCCGGATGAGCAGTTCTTC
V: TRBV2; D: .; J: TRBJ2-3; size: many; CDR3: CASSEAVDYTSTDTQYF; DNA: TGTGCCAGCAGTGAAGCGGTCGACTATACTAGCACAGATACGCAGTATTTT
V: TRBV18; D: .; J: TRBJ1-3; size: few; CDR3: CASSSKLWSPGNTIYF; DNA: TGTGCCAGCTCATCGAAACTCTGGTCTCCTGGAAACACCATATATTTT
V: TRBV5-1; D: .; J: TRBJ1-1; size: .; CDR3: CASSFQRQENTEAFF; DNA: TGCGCCAGCAGCTTTCAAAGACAGGAGAACACTGAAGCTTTCTTT
V: TRBV5-1; D: .; J: TRBJ2-1; size: many; CDR3: CASSSGVSYNEQFF; DNA: TGCGCCAGCAGCTCAGGGGTCTCCTACAATGAGCAGTTCTTC
V: TRBV6-5; D: TRBD1; J: TRBJ1-5; size: .; CDR3: CASSTRHQGDQPQHF; DNA: TGTGCCAGCAGTACACGACACCAGGGGGACCAGCCCCAGCATTTT
V: TRBV12-3/TRBV12-4; D: .; J: TRBJ2-3; size: many; CDR3: CASRRYTDTQYF; DNA: TGTGCCAGCAGGAGGTACACAGATACGCAGTATTTT
V: TRBV4-1; D: .; J: TRBJ2-2; size: .; CDR3: CASSQVKNLNTGELFF; DNA: TGCGCCAGCAGCCAAGTTAAGAATCTGAACACCGGGGAGCTGTTTTTT
V: TRBV29-1; D: TRBD1; J: TRBJ1-2; size: few; CDR3: CSVEERGRTGEGYTF; DNA: TGCAGCGTTGAAGAGAGGGGCCGGACAGGGGAGGGCTACACCTTC
V: TRBV20-1; D: .; J: TRBJ2-6; size: many; CDR3: CSARSGANVLTF; DNA: TGCAGTGCTAGGTCTGGGGCCAACGTCCTGACTTTC
V: TRBV20-1; D: TRBD1; J: TRBJ1-2; size: many; CDR3: CSASTRQGNYGYTF; DNA: TGCAGTGCTAGTACCCGACAGGGGAACTATGGCTACACCTTC
V: TRBV7-9; D: .; J: TRBJ1-4; size: few; CDR3: CASRNLMDHNEKLFF; DNA: TGTGCCAGCCGCAACCTGATGGATCATAATGAAAAACTGTTTTTT
V: TRBV7-2; D: TRBD1; J: TRBJ2-7; size: few; CDR3: CASSLARTGVYEQYF; DNA: TGTGCCAGCAGCTTAGCAAGGACAGGGGTCTACGAGCAGTACTTC
V: TRBV18; D: .; J: TRBJ2-5; size: many; CDR3: CASSSGTVQETQYF; DNA: TGTGCCAGCTCGAGCGGGACAGTCCAAGAGACCCAGTACTTC
V: TRBV7-9; D: TRBD1; J: TRBJ1-1; size: .; CDR3: CASSFGMTGDTEAFF; DNA: TGTGCCAGCAGCTTCGGAATGACAGGGGACACTGAAGCTTTCTTT
V: TRBV20-1; D: .; J: TRBJ1-5; size: many; CDR3: CSATIKGQPTYSNQPQHF; DNA: TGCAGTGCTACTATTAAAGGACAGCCAACTTATAGCAATCAGCCCCAGCATTTT
V: TRBV20-1; D: .; J: TRBJ2-3; size: few; CDR3: CSAREPGRGAVWDTQYF; DNA: TGCAGTGCTAGAGAGCCGGGACGAGGAGCGGTTTGGGATACGCAGTATTTT
V: TRBV12-3/TRBV12-4; D: .; J: TRBJ1-5; size: many; CDR3: CASRAREGHQPQHF; DNA: TGTGCCAGCAGAGCCAGGGAAGGACATCAGCCCCAGCATTTT
V: TRBV9; D: TRBD1; J: TRBJ1-2; size: .; CDR3: CASSAATGAGGSIDTF; DNA: TGTGCCAGCAGCGCGGCAACAGGGGCGGGCGGGTCTATTGACACCTTC
V: TRBV27; D: .; J: TRBJ2-4; size: many; CDR3: CASSSHRQLAKNIQYF; DNA: TGTGCCAGCAGTTCCCACCGGCAGTTAGCCAAAAACATTCAGTACTTC
V: TRBV4-1; D: .; J: TRBJ1-5; size: few; CDR3: CASSQRNSNQPQHF; DNA: TGCGCCAGCAGCCAACGGAATAGCAATCAGCCCCAGCATTTT
V: TRBV4-1; D: TRBD2; J: TRBJ2-1; size: many; CDR3: CASSQVRTSGYNEQFF; DNA: TGCGCCAGCAGCCAAGTGCGGACTAGCGGCTACAATGAGCAGTTCTTC
V: TRBV7-3; D: TRBD1; J: TRBJ2-1; size: many; CDR3: CASSLTQGLGIDEQFF; DNA: TGTGCCAGCAGCTTAACACAGGGGCTCGGAATAGATGAGCAGTTCTTC
V: TRBV30; D: .; J: TRBJ2-1; size: .; CDR3: CAWSGESEQFF; DNA: TGTGCCTGGAGTGGAGAAAGTGAGCAGTTCTTC
V: TRBV12-3/TRBV12-4; D: TRBD1; J: TRBJ2-6; size: .; CDR3: CASSSRGPGANVLTF; DNA: TGTGCCAGCAGTTCCAGGGGGCCAGGGGCCAACGTCCTGACTTTC
V: TRBV5-1; D: .; J: TRBJ2-1; size: .; CDR3: CASSLEISAEEQFF; DNA: TGCGCCAGCAGCTTGGAAATTAGCGCGGAGGAGCAGTTCTTC
V: TRBV20-1; D: .; J: TRBJ1-2; size: many; CDR3: CSAREFTNYGYTF; DNA: TGCAGTGCTAGGGAGTTCACTAACTATGGCTACACCTTC
V: TRBV6-2/TRBV6-3; D: TRBD1; J: TRBJ1-1; size: many; CDR3: CASTGQGDTEAFF; DNA: TGTGCCAGCACCGGACAGGGTGACACTGAAGCTTTCTTT